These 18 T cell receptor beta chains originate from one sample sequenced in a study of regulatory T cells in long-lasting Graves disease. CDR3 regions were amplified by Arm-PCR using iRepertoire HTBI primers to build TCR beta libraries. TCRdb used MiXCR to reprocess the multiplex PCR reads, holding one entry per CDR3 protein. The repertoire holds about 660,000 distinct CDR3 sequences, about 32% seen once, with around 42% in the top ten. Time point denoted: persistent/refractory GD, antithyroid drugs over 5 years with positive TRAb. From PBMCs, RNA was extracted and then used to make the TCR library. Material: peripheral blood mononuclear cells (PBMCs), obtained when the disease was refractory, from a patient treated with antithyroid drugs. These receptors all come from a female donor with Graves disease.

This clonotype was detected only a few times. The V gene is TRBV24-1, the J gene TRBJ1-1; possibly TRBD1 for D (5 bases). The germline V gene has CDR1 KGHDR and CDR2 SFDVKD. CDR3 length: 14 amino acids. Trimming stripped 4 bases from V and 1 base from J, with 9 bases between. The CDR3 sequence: CATSDHGQNTEAFF. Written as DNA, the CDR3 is TGTGCCACCAGTGACCACGGACAGAACACTGAAGCTTTCTTT.

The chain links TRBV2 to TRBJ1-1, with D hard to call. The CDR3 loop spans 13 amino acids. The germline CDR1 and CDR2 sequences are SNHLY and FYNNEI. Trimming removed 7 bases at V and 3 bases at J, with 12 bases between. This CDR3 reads CASKRLPDTEAFF. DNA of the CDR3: TGTGCCAGCAAACGACTTCCGGACACTGAAGCTTTCTTT.

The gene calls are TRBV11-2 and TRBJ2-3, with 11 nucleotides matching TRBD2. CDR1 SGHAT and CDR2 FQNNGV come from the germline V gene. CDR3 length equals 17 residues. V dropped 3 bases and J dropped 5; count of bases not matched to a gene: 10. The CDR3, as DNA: TGTGCCAGCAGCTTGCTACCCCCTAGCGGGAGGTTAGATACGCAGTATTTT. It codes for CASSLLPPSGRLDTQYF.

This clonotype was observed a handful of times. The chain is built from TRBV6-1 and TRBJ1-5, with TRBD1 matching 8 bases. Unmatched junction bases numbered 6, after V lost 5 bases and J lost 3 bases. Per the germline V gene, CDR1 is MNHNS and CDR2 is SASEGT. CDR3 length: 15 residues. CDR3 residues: CASSLPDRDNQPQHF. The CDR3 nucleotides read TGTGCCAGCAGTCTTCCGGACAGGGACAATCAGCCCCAGCATTTT.

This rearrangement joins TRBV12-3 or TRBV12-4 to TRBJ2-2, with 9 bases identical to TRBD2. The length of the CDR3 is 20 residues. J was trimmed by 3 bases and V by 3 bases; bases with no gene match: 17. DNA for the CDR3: TGTGCCAGCAGTTTTTTCTGGCGGGGGGGGCCAAGATGGGACACCGGGGAGCTGTTTTTT. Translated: CASSFFWRGGPRWDTGELFF.

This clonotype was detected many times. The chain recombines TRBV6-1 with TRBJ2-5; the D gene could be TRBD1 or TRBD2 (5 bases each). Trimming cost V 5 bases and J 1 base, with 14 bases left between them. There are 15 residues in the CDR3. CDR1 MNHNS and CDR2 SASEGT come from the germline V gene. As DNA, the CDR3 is TGTGCCAGCAGTCTATCCGGGACCCTCCAAGAGACCCAGTACTTC. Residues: CASSLSGTLQETQYF.

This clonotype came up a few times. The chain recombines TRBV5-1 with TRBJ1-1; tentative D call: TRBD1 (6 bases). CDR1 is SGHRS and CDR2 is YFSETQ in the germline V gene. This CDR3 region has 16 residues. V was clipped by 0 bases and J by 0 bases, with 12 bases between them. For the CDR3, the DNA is TGCGCCAGCAGCTTGGCCTGGGGGCCGGTGAACACTGAAGCTTTCTTT. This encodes CASSLAWGPVNTEAFF. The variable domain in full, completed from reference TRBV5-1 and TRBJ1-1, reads KAGVTQTPRYLIKTRGQQVTLSCSPISGHRSVSWYQQTPGQGLQFLFEYFSETQRNKGNFPGRFSGRQFSNSRSEMNVSTLELGDSALYLCASSLAWGPVNTEAFFGQGTRLTVV.

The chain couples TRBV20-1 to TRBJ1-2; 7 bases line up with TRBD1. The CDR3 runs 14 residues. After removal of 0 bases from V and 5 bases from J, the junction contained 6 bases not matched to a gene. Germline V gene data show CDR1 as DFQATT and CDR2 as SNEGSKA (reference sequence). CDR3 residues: CSARETDRVYGYTF. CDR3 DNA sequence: TGCAGTGCTAGAGAAACCGACAGGGTTTATGGCTACACCTTC.

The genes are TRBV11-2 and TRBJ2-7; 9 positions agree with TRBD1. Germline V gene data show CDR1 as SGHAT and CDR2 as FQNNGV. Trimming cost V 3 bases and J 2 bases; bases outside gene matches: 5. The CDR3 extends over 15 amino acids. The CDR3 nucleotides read TGTGCCAGCAGCTTGGACAGGGGACCGGCCTACGAGCAGTACTTC. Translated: CASSLDRGPAYEQYF.

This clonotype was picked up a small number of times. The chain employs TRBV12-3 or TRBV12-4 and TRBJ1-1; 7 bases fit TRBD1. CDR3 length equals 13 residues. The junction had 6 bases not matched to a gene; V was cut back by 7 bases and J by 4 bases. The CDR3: CASNRDRVTEAFF. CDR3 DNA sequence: TGTGCCAGCAATCGGGACAGAGTCACTGAAGCTTTCTTT.

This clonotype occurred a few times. In DNA form, the CDR3 reads TGTGCCAGCAGTTACGGGACTAGCCTTTTTTCCGCGAACACCGGGGAGCTGTTTTTT. Translating gives CASSYGTSLFSANTGELFF. This chain connects TRBV12-3 or TRBV12-4 to TRBJ2-2; 9 bases map to TRBD2. Unmatched junction bases numbered 12, after V lost 4 bases and J lost 0 bases. The CDR3 totals 19 residues.

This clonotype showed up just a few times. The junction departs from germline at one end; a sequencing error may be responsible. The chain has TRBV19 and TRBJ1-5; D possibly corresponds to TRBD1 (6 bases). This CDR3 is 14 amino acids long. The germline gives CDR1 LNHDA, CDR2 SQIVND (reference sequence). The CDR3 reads CASSIDRSNQPQHF. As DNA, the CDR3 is TGTGCCAGCAGTATAGACAGGAGCAATCAGCCCCAGCATTTT.

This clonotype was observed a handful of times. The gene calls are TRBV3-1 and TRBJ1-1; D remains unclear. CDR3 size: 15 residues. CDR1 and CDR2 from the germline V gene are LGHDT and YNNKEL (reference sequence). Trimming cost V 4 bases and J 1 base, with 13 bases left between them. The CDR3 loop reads CASSPRGQKNTEAFF. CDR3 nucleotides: TGTGCCAGCAGCCCGCGCGGCCAGAAGAACACTGAAGCTTTCTTT.

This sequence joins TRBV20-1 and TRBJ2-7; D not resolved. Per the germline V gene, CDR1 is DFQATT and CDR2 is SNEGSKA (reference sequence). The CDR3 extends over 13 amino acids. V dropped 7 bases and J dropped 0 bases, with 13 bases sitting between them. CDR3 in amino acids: CSVRGVSSYEQYF. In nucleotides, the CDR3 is TGCAGTGTTCGTGGTGTGAGCTCCTACGAGCAGTACTTC.

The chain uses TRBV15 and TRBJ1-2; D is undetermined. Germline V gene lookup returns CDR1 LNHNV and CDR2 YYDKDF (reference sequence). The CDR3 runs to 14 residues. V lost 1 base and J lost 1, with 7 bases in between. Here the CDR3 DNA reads TGTGCCACCAGCAGAGTTGATAATAACTATGGCTACACCTTC. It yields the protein CATSRVDNNYGYTF.

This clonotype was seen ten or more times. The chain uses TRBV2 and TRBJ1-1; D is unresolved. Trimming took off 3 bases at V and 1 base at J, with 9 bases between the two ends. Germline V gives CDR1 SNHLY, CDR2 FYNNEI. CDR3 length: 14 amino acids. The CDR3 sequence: CASSEARKNTEAFF. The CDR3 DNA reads TGTGCCAGCAGTGAGGCCCGAAAGAACACTGAAGCTTTCTTT.

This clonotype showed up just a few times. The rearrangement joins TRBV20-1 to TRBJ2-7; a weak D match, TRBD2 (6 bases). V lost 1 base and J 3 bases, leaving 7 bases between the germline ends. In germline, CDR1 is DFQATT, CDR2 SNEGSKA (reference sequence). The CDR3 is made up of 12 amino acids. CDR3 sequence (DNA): TGCAGTGCTAGAGGGGGACTCTACGAGCAGTACTTC. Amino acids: CSARGGLYEQYF.

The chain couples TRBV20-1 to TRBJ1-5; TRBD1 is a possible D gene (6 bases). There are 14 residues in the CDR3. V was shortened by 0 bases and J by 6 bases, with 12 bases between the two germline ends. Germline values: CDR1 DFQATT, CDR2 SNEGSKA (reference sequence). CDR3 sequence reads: CSARDPGVGQPQHF. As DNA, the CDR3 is TGCAGTGCTAGAGATCCAGGGGTAGGTCAGCCCCAGCATTTT.